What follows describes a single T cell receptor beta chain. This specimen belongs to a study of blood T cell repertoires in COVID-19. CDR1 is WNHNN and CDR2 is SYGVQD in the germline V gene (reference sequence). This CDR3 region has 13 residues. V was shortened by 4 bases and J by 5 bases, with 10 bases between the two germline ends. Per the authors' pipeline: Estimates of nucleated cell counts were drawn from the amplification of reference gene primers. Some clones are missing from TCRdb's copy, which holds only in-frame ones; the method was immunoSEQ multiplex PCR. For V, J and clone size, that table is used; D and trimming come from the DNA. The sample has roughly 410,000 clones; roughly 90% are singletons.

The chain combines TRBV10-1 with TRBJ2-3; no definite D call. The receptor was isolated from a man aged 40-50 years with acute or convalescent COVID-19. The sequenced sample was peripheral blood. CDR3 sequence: CASSVIAGDTQYF. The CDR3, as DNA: TGCGCCAGCAGTGTAATAGCTGGAGATACGCAGTATTTT.